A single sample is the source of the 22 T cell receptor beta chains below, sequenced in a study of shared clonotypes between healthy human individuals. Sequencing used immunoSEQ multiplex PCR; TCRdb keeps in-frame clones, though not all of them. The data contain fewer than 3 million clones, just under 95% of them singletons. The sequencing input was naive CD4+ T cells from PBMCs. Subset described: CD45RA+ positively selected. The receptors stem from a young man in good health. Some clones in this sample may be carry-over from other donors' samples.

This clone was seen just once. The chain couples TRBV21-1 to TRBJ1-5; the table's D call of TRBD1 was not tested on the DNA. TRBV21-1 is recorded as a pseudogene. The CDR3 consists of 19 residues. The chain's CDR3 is CASSRKGVRDGGQVEPQHF. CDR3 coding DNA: TGTGCCAGCAGCAGAAAAGGGGTTAGGGACGGCGGACAGGTGGAGCCCCAGCATTTT.

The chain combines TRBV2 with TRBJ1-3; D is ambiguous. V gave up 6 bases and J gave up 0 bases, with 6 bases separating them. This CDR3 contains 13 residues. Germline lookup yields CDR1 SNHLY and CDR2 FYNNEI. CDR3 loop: CASRANSGNTIYF. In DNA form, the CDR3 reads TGTGCCAGCAGAGCAAACTCTGGAAACACCATATATTTT.

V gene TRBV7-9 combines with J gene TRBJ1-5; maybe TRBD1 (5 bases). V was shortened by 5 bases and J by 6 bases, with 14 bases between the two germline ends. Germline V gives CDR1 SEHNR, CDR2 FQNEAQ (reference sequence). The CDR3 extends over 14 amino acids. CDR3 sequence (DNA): TGTGCCAGCAGCGACGCCAGGGTTATTCAGCCCCAGCATTTT. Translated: CASSDARVIQPQHF.

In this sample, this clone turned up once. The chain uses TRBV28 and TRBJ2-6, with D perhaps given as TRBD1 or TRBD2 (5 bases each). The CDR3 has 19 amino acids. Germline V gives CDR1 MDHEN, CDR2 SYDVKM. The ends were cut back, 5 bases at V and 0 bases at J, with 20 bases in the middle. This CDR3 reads CASSPSTGTFSSGANVLTF. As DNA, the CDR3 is TGTGCCAGCAGTCCTTCCACCGGGACGTTTAGCTCTGGGGCCAACGTCCTGACTTTC.

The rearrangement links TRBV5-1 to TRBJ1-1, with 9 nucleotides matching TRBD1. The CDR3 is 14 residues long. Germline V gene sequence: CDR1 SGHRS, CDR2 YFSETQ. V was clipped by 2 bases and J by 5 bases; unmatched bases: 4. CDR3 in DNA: TGCGCCAGCAGCTTACAGGGGGCAGAGACTGAAGCTTTCTTT. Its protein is CASSLQGAETEAFF. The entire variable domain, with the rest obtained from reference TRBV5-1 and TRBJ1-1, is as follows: KAGVTQTPRYLIKTRGQQVTLSCSPISGHRSVSWYQQTPGQGLQFLFEYFSETQRNKGNFPGRFSGRQFSNSRSEMNVSTLELGDSALYLCASSLQGAETEAFFGQGTRLTVV.

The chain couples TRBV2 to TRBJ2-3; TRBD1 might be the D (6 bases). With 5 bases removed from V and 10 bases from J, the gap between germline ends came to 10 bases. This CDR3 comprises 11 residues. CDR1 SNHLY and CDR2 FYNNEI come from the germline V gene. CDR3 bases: TGTGCCAGCAGTCTGGGACAAGCGCAGTATTTT. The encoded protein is CASSLGQAQYF.

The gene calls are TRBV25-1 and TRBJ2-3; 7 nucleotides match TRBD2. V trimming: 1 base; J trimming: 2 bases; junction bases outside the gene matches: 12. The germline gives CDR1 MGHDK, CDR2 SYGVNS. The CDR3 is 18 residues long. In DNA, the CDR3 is TGTGCCAGCAGTGAATTCTACCCCGCTAGCGGAACCACAGATACGCAGTATTTT. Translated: CASSEFYPASGTTDTQYF.

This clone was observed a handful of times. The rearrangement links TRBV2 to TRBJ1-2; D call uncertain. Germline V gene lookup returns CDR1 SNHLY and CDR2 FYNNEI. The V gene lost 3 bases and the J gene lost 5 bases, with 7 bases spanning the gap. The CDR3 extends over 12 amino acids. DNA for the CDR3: TGTGCCAGCAGTGAGACAAGATATGGCTACACCTTC. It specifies CASSETRYGYTF.

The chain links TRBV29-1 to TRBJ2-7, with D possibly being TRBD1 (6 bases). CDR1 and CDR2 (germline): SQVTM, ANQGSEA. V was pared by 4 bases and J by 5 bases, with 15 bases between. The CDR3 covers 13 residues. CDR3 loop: CSVGRQVGNEQYF. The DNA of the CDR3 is TGCAGCGTTGGACGACAGGTTGGCAACGAGCAGTACTTC.

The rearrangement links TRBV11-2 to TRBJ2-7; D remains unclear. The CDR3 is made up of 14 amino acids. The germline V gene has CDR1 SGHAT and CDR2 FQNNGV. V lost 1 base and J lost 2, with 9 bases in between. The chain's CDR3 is CASSLAPGTYEQYF. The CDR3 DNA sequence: TGTGCCAGCAGCTTAGCTCCAGGTACCTACGAGCAGTACTTC.

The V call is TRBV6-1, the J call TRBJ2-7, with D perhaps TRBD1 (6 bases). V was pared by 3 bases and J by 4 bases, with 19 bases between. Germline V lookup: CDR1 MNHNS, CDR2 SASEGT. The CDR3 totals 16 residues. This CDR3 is CASSELASTGSYEQYF. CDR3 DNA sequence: TGTGCCAGCAGTGAGCTGGCGAGCACAGGGTCTTACGAGCAGTACTTC.

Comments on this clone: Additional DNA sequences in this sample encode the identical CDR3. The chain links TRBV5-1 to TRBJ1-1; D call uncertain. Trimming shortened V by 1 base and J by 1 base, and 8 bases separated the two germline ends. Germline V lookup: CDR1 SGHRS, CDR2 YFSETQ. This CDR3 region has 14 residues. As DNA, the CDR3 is TGCGCCAGCAGCTTGACCCCCCCGAACACTGAAGCTTTCTTT. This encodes CASSLTPPNTEAFF.

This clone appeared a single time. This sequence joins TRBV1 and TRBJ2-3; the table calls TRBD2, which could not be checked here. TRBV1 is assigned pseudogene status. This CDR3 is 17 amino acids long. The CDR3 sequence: CTSSQDSLRLSADTQYF. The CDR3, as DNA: TGCACCAGCAGCCAAGATAGCCTACGGTTAAGTGCAGATACGCAGTATTTT.

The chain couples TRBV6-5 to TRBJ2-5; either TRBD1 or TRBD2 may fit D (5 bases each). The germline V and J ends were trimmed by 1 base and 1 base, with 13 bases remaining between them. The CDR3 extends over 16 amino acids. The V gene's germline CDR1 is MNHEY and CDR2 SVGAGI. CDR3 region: CASSYWDRGSQETQYF. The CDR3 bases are TGTGCCAGCAGTTACTGGGACCGAGGGAGCCAAGAGACCCAGTACTTC.

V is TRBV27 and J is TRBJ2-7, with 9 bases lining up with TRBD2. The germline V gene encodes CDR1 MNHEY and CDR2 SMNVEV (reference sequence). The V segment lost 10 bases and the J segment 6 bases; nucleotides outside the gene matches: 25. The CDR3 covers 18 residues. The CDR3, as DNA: TGTGCCACCCTATCAAGGGGTAGCGGGGGTGGAGTGTCGGGCGAGCAGTACTTC. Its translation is CATLSRGSGGGVSGEQYF.

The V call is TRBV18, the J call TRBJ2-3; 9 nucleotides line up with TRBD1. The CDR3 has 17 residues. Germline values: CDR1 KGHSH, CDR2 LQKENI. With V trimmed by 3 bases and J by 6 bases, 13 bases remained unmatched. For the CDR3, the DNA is TGTGCCAGCTCACCCACCGCAGACAGGGGGGTTAGGGATACGCAGTATTTT. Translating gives CASSPTADRGVRDTQYF.

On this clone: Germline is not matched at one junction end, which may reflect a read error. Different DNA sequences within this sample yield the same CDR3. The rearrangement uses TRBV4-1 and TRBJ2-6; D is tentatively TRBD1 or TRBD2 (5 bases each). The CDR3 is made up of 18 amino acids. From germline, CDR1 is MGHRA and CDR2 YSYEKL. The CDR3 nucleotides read TGCGCCAGCAGCCAGATAGGTCTCTCGGGGCCTGGAGCCAACGTCCTGACTTTC. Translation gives CASSQIGLSGPGANVLTF.

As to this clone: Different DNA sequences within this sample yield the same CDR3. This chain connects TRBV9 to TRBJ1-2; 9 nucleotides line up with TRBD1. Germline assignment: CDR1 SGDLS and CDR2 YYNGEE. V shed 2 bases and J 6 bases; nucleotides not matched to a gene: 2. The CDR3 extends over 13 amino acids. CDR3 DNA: TGTGCCAGCAGCGTGGGACAGGGCGATGGCTACACCTTC. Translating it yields CASSVGQGDGYTF.

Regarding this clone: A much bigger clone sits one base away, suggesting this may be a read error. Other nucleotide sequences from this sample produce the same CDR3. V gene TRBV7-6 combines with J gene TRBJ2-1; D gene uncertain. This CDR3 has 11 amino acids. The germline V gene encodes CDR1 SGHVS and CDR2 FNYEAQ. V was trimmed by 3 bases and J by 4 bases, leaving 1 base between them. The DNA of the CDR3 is TGTGCCAGCAGCTTTTACAATGAGCAGTTCTTC. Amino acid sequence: CASSFYNEQFF.

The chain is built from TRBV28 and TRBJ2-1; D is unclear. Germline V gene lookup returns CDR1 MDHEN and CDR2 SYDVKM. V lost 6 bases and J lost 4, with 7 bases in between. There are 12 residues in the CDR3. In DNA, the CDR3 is TGTGCCAGCAGGAGGTCTTACAATGAGCAGTTCTTC. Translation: CASRRSYNEQFF.

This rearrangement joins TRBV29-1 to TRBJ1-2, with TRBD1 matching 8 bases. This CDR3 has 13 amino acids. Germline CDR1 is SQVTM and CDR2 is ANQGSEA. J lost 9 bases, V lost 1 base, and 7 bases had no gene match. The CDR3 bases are TGCAGCGTTGAAGCACCAGGGGGCGAAAGCTACACCTTC. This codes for CSVEAPGGESYTF.

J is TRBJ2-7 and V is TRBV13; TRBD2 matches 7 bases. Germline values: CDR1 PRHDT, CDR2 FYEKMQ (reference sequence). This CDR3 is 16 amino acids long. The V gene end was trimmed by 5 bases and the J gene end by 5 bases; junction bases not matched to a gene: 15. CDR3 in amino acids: CASSERDYIHLDEQYF. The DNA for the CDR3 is TGTGCCAGCAGCGAACGGGACTACATACACCTCGACGAGCAGTACTTC.